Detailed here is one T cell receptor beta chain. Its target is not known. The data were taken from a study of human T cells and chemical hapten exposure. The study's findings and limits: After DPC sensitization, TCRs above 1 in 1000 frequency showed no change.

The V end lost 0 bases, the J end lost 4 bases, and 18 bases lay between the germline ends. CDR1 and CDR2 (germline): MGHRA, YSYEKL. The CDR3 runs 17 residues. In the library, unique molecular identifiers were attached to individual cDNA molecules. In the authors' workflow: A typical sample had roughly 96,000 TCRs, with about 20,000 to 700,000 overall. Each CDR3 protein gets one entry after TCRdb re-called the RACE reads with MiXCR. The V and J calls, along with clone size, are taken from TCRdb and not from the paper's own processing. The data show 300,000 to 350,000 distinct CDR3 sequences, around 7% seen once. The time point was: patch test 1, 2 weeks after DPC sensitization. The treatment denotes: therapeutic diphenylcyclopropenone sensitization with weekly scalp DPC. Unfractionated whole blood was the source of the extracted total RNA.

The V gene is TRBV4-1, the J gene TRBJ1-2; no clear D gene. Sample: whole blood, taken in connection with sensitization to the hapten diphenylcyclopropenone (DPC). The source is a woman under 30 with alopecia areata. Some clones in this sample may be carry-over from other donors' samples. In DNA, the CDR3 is TGCGCCAGCAGCCAAGAGGGGAAGGGCCGAGGAAGCTATGGCTACACCTTC. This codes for CASSQEGKGRGSYGYTF.